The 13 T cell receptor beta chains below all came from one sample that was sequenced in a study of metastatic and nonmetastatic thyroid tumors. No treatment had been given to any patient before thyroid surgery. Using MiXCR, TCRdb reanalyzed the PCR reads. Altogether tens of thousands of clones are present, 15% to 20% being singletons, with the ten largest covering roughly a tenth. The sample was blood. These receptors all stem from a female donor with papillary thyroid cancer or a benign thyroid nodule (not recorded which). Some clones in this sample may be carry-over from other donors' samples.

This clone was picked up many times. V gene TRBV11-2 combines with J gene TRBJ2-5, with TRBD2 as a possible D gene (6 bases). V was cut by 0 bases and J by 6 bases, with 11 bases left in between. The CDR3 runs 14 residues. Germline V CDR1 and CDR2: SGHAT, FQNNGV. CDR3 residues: CASSLEVGGQTQYF. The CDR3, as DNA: TGTGCCAGCAGCTTAGAGGTCGGGGGACAGACCCAGTACTTC.

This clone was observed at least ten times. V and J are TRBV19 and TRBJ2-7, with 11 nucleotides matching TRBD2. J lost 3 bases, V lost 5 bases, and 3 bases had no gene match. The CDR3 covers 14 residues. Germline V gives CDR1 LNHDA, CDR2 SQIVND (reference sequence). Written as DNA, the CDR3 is TGTGCCAGTAGTGGACTAGCGGGTTTCTACGAGCAGTACTTC. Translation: CASSGLAGFYEQYF.

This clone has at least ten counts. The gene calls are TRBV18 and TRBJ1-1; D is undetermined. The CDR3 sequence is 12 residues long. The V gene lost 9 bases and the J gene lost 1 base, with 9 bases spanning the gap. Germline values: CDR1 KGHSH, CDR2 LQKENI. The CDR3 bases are TGTGCCAGTCGCACAGAGAACACTGAAGCTTTCTTT. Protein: CASRTENTEAFF.

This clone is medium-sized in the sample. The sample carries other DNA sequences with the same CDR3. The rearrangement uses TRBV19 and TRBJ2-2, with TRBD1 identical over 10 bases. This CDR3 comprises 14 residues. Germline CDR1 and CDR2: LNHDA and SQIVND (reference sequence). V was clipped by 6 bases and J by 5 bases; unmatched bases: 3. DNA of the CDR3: TGTGCCAGTAGCAGGACAGGGGGAACCGGGGAGCTGTTTTTT. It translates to CASSRTGGTGELFF.

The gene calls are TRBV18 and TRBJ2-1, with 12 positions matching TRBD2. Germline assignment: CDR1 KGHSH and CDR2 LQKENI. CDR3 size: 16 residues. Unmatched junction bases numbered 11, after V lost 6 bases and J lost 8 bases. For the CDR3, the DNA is TGTGCCAGCTCGCCCCAGACTAGCGGGAGTTTAGATGAGCAGTTCTTC. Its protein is CASSPQTSGSLDEQFF. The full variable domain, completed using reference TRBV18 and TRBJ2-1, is NAGVMQNPRHLVRRRGQEARLRCSPMKGHSHVYWYRQLPEEGLKFMVYLQKENIIDESGMPKERFSAEFPKEGPSILRIQQVVRGDSAAYFCASSPQTSGSLDEQFFGPGTRLTVL.

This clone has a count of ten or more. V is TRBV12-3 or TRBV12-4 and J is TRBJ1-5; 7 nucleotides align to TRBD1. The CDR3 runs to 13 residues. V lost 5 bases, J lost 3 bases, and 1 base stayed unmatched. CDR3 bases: TGTGCCAGCAGTCAGGGGGTCAATCAGCCCCAGCATTTT. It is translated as CASSQGVNQPQHF.

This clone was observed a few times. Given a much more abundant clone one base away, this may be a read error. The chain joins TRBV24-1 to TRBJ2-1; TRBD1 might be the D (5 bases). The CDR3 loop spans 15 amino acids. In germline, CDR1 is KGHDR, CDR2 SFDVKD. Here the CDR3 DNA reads TGTGCCGCCAGTGCCGATCCCGCAGGGCGGAATGAGCAGTTCTTC. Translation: CAASADPAGRNEQFF.

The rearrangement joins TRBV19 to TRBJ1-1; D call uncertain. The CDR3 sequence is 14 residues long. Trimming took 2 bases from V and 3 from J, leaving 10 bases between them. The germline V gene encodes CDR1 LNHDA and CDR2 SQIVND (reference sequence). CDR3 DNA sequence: TGTGCCAGTAGTATAAAGATCTCCCACACTGAAGCTTTCTTT. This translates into CASSIKISHTEAFF.

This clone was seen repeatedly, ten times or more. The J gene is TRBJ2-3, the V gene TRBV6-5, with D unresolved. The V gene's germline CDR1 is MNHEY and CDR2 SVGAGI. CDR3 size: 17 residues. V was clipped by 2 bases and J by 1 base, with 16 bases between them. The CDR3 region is CASSYTRNLFGTDTQYF. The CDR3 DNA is TGTGCCAGCAGTTACACACGAAACTTGTTTGGCACAGATACGCAGTATTTT.

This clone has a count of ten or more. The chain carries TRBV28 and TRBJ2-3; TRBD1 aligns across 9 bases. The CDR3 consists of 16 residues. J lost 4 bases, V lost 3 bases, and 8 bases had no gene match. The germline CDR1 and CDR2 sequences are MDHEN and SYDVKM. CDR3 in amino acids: CASSFRGQGRSDTQYF. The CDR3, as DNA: TGTGCCAGCAGTTTCCGAGGACAGGGGAGGTCAGATACGCAGTATTTT. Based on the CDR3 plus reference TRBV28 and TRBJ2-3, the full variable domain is DVKVTQSSRYLVKRTGEKVFLECVQDMDHENMFWYRQDPGLGLRLIYFSYDVKMKEKGDIPEGYSVSREKKERFSLILESASTNQTSMYLCASSFRGQGRSDTQYFGPGTRLTVL.

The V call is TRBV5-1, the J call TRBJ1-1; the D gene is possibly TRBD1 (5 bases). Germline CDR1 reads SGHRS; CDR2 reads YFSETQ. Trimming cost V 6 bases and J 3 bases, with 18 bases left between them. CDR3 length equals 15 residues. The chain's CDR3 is CASTFAGVKDTEAFF. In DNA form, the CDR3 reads TGCGCCAGCACCTTTGCGGGGGTGAAGGACACTGAAGCTTTCTTT.

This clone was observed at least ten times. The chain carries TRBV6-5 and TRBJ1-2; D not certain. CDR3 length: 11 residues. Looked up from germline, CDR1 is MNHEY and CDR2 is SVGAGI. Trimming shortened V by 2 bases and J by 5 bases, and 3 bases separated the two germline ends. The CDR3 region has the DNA TGTGCCAGCAGTTACACTTATGGCTACACCTTC. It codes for CASSYTYGYTF.

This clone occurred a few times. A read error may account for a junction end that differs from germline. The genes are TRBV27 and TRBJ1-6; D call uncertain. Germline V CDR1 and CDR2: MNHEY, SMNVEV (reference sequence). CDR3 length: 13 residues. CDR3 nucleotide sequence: TGTGCCAGCAGACCCATTTATAATTCATCCCTCCACTTT. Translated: CASRPIYNSSLHF.